The rows below give T cell receptor beta chains drawn from one sample of a study of a mutant IDH1 vaccine in newly diagnosed glioma. No cognate antigen is known for these TCRs. Generated by immunoSEQ multiplex PCR, the TCRdb table keeps only in-frame clones and is missing some. Of tens of thousands of clones in the sample, over 75% are singletons; the top ten hold roughly 13%. The specimen was PBMCs, collected from a glioma patient whose treatment included an IDH1 peptide vaccine. These receptors all stem from a man younger than 35 with glioma. Both conserved end residues are part of each CDR3. The D gene is left open where the match is weak. Only part of the rows carry a size: once, few, many, or a class if the clone is expanded.

j_call clone_size d_call v_call cdr3_nt cdr3_aa
TRBJ2-7 - TRBD1 TRBV27 TGTGCCAGCAAACATACAGGGGGCGTTTACGAGCAGTACTTC CASKHTGGVYEQYF
TRBJ1-1 - - TRBV28 TGTGCCAGCAGCCTCATGGTGAGCGAAGCTTTCTTT CASSLMVSEAFF
TRBJ2-2 - - TRBV6-1 TGTGCCAGCAGTGTAGGAGGGTCCGGGGAGCTGTTTTTT CASSVGGSGELFF
TRBJ1-3 - TRBD1 TRBV5-1 TGCGCCAGCAGCCGGGACAGCGTAAACTCTGGAAACACCATATATTTT CASSRDSVNSGNTIYF
TRBJ2-2 once TRBD2 TRBV7-2 TGTGCCAGCAGCTTTACTAGCGGGGGGGGCACCGGGGAGCTGTTTTTT CASSFTSGGGTGELFF
TRBJ2-1 - - TRBV4-3 TGCGCCAGCAGCCCAATACAGGGTTTCAATGAGCAGTTCTTC CASSPIQGFNEQFF
TRBJ2-1 - - TRBV4-1 TGCGCCAGCACCCAAGGGCACTCAACCTACAATGAGCAGTTCTTC CASTQGHSTYNEQFF
TRBJ2-7 - - TRBV5-3 TGTGCCAGAAGTTCCAGGGTTCCGAGCTACGAGCAGTACTTC CARSSRVPSYEQYF
TRBJ2-4 - TRBD2 TRBV11-2 TGTGCCAGCAGCCAACCTAGCGGGAGTGACATTCAGTACTTC CASSQPSGSDIQYF
TRBJ2-5 - - TRBV2 TGTGCCAGGGGGGACCGGGCCGCCAAGACCCAGTACTTC CARGDRAAKTQYF
TRBJ1-5 - TRBD1 TRBV6-1 TGTGCCAGCAGTCGATTCGGACAGGGACCGCAGCCCCAGCATTTT CASSRFGQGPQPQHF
TRBJ2-2 - - TRBV27 TGTGCTACTAAAGGAGTCTCATCCCCCGGAGCGGGTGCCGGGGAGCTGTTTTTT CATKGVSSPGAGAGELFF
TRBJ2-7 once TRBD2 TRBV9 TGTGCCAGCAGCCTTAGCGGGCACTACGAGCAGTACTTC CASSLSGHYEQYF
TRBJ1-2 - TRBD1 TRBV9 TGTGCCAGCAGCCCCCGGACAGGGGCTAACTATGGCTACACCTTC CASSPRTGANYGYTF
TRBJ2-7 - - TRBV29-1 TGCAGCGTTGAAAAGGGGAACTCCTACGAGCAGTACTTC CSVEKGNSYEQYF
TRBJ1-2 - - TRBV11-2 TGTGCCAGCAGCAGATCTCCTAACTATGGCTACACCTTC CASSRSPNYGYTF
TRBJ2-1 - - TRBV2 TGTGCCAGCAAAAGCGGGTCCTTAGCTTACAATGAGCAGTTCTTC CASKSGSLAYNEQFF
TRBJ2-7 - - TRBV7-8 TGTGCCAGCAGCTTAAGTCTCGACCTGGTTTCGGTACGAGGGCAGTACTTC CASSLSLDLVSVRGQYF
TRBJ2-1 once - TRBV25-1 TGTGCCAGCAGCGAGGGACACAACAATGAGCAGTTCTTC CASSEGHNNEQFF
TRBJ2-1 once - TRBV29-1 TGCAGCGTTGTAGTAGATTACAATGAGCAGTTCTTC CSVVVDYNEQFF
TRBJ2-1 - - TRBV27 TGTGCCAGCAGTGAGCGTAGCTCCTACAATGAGCAGTTCTTC CASSERSSYNEQFF
TRBJ1-1 - - TRBV28 TGTGCCAGCAGTCTGCCCCGGCGGACGAACACTGAAGCTTTCTTT CASSLPRRTNTEAFF
TRBJ1-2 once - TRBV6-5 TGTGCCAGCAGTACACAGGCCTTGCATGGCTACACCTTC CASSTQALHGYTF
TRBJ1-1 - - TRBV7-6 TGTGCCAGCAGCCCCGGGGGCGGGGATCAGGACACTGAAGCTTTCTTT CASSPGGGDQDTEAFF
TRBJ1-1 - - TRBV6-4 TGTGCCAGCAGCGACTTGAGCGGGGGAGCCACTGAAGCTTTCTTT CASSDLSGGATEAFF
TRBJ2-2 - TRBD2 TRBV4-3 TGCGCCAGCAGCCAAGATTGGACTAGCGGGTACACCGGGGAGCTGTTTTTT CASSQDWTSGYTGELFF
TRBJ1-2 - - TRBV18 TGTGCCAGCTCCCGGTTGGACGTCGGCTATGGCTACACCTTC CASSRLDVGYGYTF
TRBJ2-1 once TRBD2 TRBV6-1 TGTGCCAGCAGGGCACTAGCGGGGGGGCCGAGCGAGCAGTTCTTC CASRALAGGPSEQFF
TRBJ1-2 - - TRBV6-6 TGTGCCAGCAGGCTACAAGTTGGCTATGGCTACACCTTC CASRLQVGYGYTF
TRBJ2-7 once - TRBV23-1 TGCGCCAGCAGTCGGCGGCACCTTTCCTACGAGCAGTACTTC CASSRRHLSYEQYF
TRBJ2-7 - TRBD1 TRBV27 TGTGCCAGCAATATCAAGGGGGCGATTGGCGAGCAGTACTTC CASNIKGAIGEQYF
TRBJ2-5 - TRBD1 TRBV19 TGTGCCAGTAGTCTACGACAGGGGGGACAAGAGACCCAGTACTTC CASSLRQGGQETQYF
TRBJ1-2 - TRBD1 TRBV18 TGTGCCAGCTCACCGGGACAGGGGAACTATGGCTACACCTTC CASSPGQGNYGYTF
TRBJ1-1 - - TRBV2 TGTGCCAGCTGGACGCAACAGGGCACTGAAGCTTTCTTT CASWTQQGTEAFF
TRBJ1-4 once - TRBV18 TGTGCCAGCTCACCACTGAAGGATTATCATGAAAAACTGTTTTTT CASSPLKDYHEKLFF
TRBJ1-2 - - TRBV4-2 TGTGCCAGCAGCCAGTCACAGGGAAACTATGGCTACACCTTC CASSQSQGNYGYTF
TRBJ2-3 - TRBD2 TRBV27 TGTGCCAGCAGTTTATCGATCGGGGCGGCGGGAGCGTCCACAGATACGCAGTATTTT CASSLSIGAAGASTDTQYF
TRBJ1-1 - TRBD1 TRBV28 TGTGCCAGCAGTTCAGACAGGGAGAACACTGAAGCTTTCTTT CASSSDRENTEAFF
TRBJ1-1 - - TRBV6-5 TGTGCCAGCAGCCGGGTTGGAACTGAAGCTTTCTTT CASSRVGTEAFF
TRBJ1-6 - TRBD1 TRBV27 TGTGCCAGCAGTTTAGGCCTAGGACAGGGTCATTCACCCCTCCACTTT CASSLGLGQGHSPLHF
TRBJ1-2 - - TRBV5-4 TGTGCCAGCAGCTCCCGGGGGGCCGGGGGGGGCTACACCTTC CASSSRGAGGGYTF
TRBJ1-1 - TRBD1 TRBV7-2 TGTGCCAGCAGCAAAGGGGGCTGGAGGACTGAAGCTTTCTTT CASSKGGWRTEAFF
TRBJ2-3 - TRBD2 TRBV5-4 TGTGCCAGCAGCTTGTGGACTAGCGGGGGGGCCCGGGGTGCAGATACGCAGTATTTT CASSLWTSGGARGADTQYF
TRBJ1-2 - - TRBV20-1 TGCAGTGCTACCTATGGCTACACCTTC CSATYGYTF
TRBJ2-2 - - TRBV5-1 TGCGCCAGCGGAAGGGGTGGGGAGCTGTTTTTT CASGRGGELFF
TRBJ1-5 - - TRBV18 TGTGCCAGCTCACCCCCGGGACGGAATAGCAATCAGCCCCAGCATTTT CASSPPGRNSNQPQHF